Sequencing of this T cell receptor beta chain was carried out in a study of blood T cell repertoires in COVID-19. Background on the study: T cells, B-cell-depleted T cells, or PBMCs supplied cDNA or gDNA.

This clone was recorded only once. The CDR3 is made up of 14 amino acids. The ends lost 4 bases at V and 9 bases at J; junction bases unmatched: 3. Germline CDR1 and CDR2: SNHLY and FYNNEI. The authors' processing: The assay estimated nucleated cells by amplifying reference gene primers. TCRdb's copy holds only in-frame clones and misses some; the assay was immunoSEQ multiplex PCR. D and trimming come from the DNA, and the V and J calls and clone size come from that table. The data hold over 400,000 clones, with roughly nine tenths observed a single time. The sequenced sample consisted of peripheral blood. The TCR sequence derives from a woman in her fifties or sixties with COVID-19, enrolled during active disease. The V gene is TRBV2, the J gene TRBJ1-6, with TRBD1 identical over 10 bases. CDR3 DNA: TGTGCCAGCAGTGGAGACAGGGGGCCTTCACCCCTCCACTTT. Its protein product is CASSGDRGPSPLHF.